The present TCR beta chain was sequenced within a study of blood T cell repertoires in COVID-19. Study overall: Nucleic acid was either cDNA or gDNA, and it came from T cells, B-cell-depleted T cells, or PBMCs.

Authors' processing steps: Reference gene primers were amplified, and this amplification served to estimate nucleated cell counts. Measured with immunoSEQ multiplex PCR; TCRdb has only the in-frame clones, and not every one. V, J and clone size reflect that table, while D and trimming were determined from the DNA. The sample has 75,000 to 90,000 clones, approximately 80% seen once. Trimming cost V 6 bases and J 5 bases; bases outside gene matches: 7. Germline lookup yields CDR1 MNHEY and CDR2 SVGEGT. CDR3 size: 14 residues. The sequenced sample was peripheral blood. The chain has TRBV6-2 or TRBV6-3 and TRBJ1-5, with TRBD1 identical over 7 bases. The clonotype was recovered from an elderly man with active or convalescent COVID-19. The CDR3 loop is CASSPRGRYQPQHF. The CDR3 DNA sequence: TGTGCCAGCAGCCCGAGGGGGCGGTATCAGCCCCAGCATTTT.